Below are 5 T cell receptor beta chains sequenced from a single sample in a study of shared clonotypes between healthy human individuals. The data were produced by immunoSEQ multiplex PCR, yet TCRdb's version contains in-frame clones alone and is incomplete. The sample carries more than 2,000,000 clones, about 92% recorded once. The sequenced sample consisted of naive CD4+ T cells from PBMCs. Subset in this sample: CD45RA+ positively selected. The receptors stem from a man between 18 and 35 years old in good health. Some clones in this sample may be carry-over from other donors' samples.

The V and J genes are TRBV5-1 and TRBJ2-7, with D unclear. The CDR3 has 14 residues. Deletions cut 2 bases from V and 3 bases from J, with 12 bases between. Germline V gives CDR1 SGHRS, CDR2 YFSETQ. The CDR3 loop reads CASSFLGPSYEQYF. As DNA, the CDR3 is TGCGCCAGCAGCTTCCTAGGTCCCAGCTACGAGCAGTACTTC. The full variable domain, completed using reference TRBV5-1 and TRBJ2-7, is KAGVTQTPRYLIKTRGQQVTLSCSPISGHRSVSWYQQTPGQGLQFLFEYFSETQRNKGNFPGRFSGRQFSNSRSEMNVSTLELGDSALYLCASSFLGPSYEQYFGPGTRLTVT.

With respect to this clone: Other DNA sequences within the sample encode an identical CDR3. V and J are TRBV7-2 and TRBJ2-7; D ambiguous. Germline V CDR1 and CDR2: SGHTA, FQGNSA. Trimming shortened V by 1 base and J by 0 bases, and 10 bases separated the two germline ends. The CDR3 sequence is 15 residues long. The CDR3 sequence is CASSLGHGSSYEQYF. The CDR3 DNA reads as TGTGCCAGCAGCTTAGGACACGGAAGCTCCTACGAGCAGTACTTC. Together with reference TRBV7-2 and TRBJ2-7, the CDR3 gives the full variable domain: GAGVSQSPSNKVTEKGKDVELRCDPISGHTALYWYRQSLGQGLEFLIYFQGNSAPDKSGLPSDRFSAERTGGSVSTLTIQRTQQEDSAVYLCASSLGHGSSYEQYFGPGTRLTVT.

V is TRBV10-3 and J is TRBJ2-7; possibly TRBD1 or TRBD2 for D (7 bases each). Germline CDR1 and CDR2: ENHRY and SYGVKD. This CDR3 contains 14 residues. Deletions cut 4 bases from V and 5 bases from J, with 15 bases between. The CDR3 DNA is TGTGCCATCAGTGGACAGGGAGGGCCTAACGAGCAGTACTTC. Its protein product is CAISGQGGPNEQYF.

The chain uses TRBV9 and TRBJ1-5, with no clear D. Germline V lookup: CDR1 SGDLS, CDR2 YYNGEE. The ends were cut back, 1 base at V and 5 bases at J, with 13 bases in the middle. CDR3 length: 15 amino acids. CDR3 sequence (DNA): TGTGCCAGCAGCGTACGGCCGGGGAAATATCAGCCCCAGCATTTT. Residues: CASSVRPGKYQPQHF.

This sequence joins TRBV11-2 and TRBJ2-2; D possibly corresponds to TRBD2 (7 bases). This CDR3 contains 16 residues. Germline V gives CDR1 SGHAT, CDR2 FQNNGV. Deletions cut 5 bases from V and 3 bases from J, with 16 bases between. The CDR3 loop reads CASSPRGGADTGELFF. DNA for the CDR3: TGTGCCAGCAGCCCGAGGGGGGGAGCTGACACCGGGGAGCTGTTTTTT.